This T cell receptor (beta chain) stems from a study of shared clonotypes between healthy human individuals. General observations from the study: It was the few donors that limited the genetic and exposure-history diversity represented. Of the naive CD4 clonotypes, about 5% were shared across a handful of donors. It was anticipated that sequencing depth would influence how many clonotypes donors shared.

The genomic DNA of each subset was split evenly across several immunoSEQ plates. Only in-frame clones appear in the TCRdb table, and some are missing; sequencing was by immunoSEQ multiplex PCR. Of over 1.4 million clones listed, over 95% were seen once; the top ten hold about 1.2%. Germline V CDR1 and CDR2: LNHNV, YYDKDF (reference sequence). CDR3 size: 15 residues. The V and J ends lost 4 bases and 5 bases, in that order; junction bases with no gene match: 5. On this clone: Its antigen is still unknown.

The clonotype was recovered from a man aged 25 to 40 in good health. The specimen sequenced was naive CD4+ T cells sorted from blood. Subset meaning: CD45RA+ positively selected. The chain has TRBV15 and TRBJ1-5; 10 nucleotides match TRBD1. Written as DNA, the CDR3 is TGTGCCACCAGCACCCCTGACAGGGGGCATCAGCCCCAGCATTTT. Translating it yields CATSTPDRGHQPQHF.